Shown below are 9 T cell receptor beta chains from a single sample sequenced in a study of regulatory T cells in long-lasting Graves disease. Time point defined: newly diagnosed GD, antithyroid drugs for less than 3 months. PBMCs were the source of the RNA used for TCR sequencing. Construction of the TCR beta libraries employed iRepertoire HTBI primers in conjunction with Arm-PCR of CDR3 regions. TCRdb ran MiXCR on the multiplex PCR reads and lists one entry per CDR3 protein. The sample contains 550,000 to 600,000 distinct CDR3 sequences, approximately 16% of which appear only once. Another study also made use of these data, one on T cells in Graves' hyperthyroidism and ophthalmopathy.

The source was peripheral blood mononuclear cells (PBMCs), collected at new diagnosis, from a patient treated with antithyroid drugs. Source of these receptors: a man younger than 35 with Graves disease.

This clonotype was observed a few times. J is TRBJ2-7 and V is TRBV15; D not resolved. The CDR3 loop spans 11 amino acids. Deletions cut 4 bases from V and 6 bases from J, with 7 bases between. Germline V CDR1 and CDR2: LNHNV, YYDKDF (reference sequence). For the CDR3, the DNA is TGTGCCACCAGCAAGGGCTCCGAGCAGTACTTC. Its translation: CATSKGSEQYF.

The chain joins TRBV28 to TRBJ1-1; unclear D gene. From germline, CDR1 is MDHEN and CDR2 SYDVKM. The V end was cut by 2 bases, the J end by 0 bases, with 16 bases between. The CDR3 has 17 amino acids. CDR3 region: CASSLMVQILLNTEAFF. The CDR3 region has the DNA TGTGCCAGCAGTTTAATGGTACAGATACTATTGAACACTGAAGCTTTCTTT.

This clonotype occurred many times. This chain joins TRBV3-1 and TRBJ2-5; no clear D. The CDR3 runs to 13 residues. Germline V lookup: CDR1 LGHDT, CDR2 YNNKEL (reference sequence). Trimming cost V 5 bases and J 5 bases, with 12 bases left between them. CDR3 sequence (DNA): TGTGCCAGCAGCAGAAAGGGTGTGGAGACCCAGTACTTC. This encodes CASSRKGVETQYF.

This clonotype was counted at least ten times. The chain combines TRBV2 with TRBJ1-2, with 12 nucleotides matching TRBD1. Germline CDR1 SNHLY, CDR2 FYNNEI. J was trimmed by 9 bases and V by 8 bases; bases with no gene match: 7. This CDR3 is built from 13 residues. The chain's CDR3 is CASYPGQGASYTF. CDR3 nucleotide sequence: TGTGCCAGCTACCCGGGACAGGGGGCGAGCTACACCTTC.

Concerning this clonotype: This may come from a read error, since a much larger clone is one base off. This CDR3 reads CASSLPRDRGGVQYF. In DNA form, the CDR3 reads TGTGCCAGCAGTTTACCGAGGGACAGGGGGGGCGTGCAGTACTTC. The chain carries TRBV28 and TRBJ2-7, with 11 nucleotides matching TRBD1. Germline CDR1 reads MDHEN; CDR2 reads SYDVKM. V trimming: 2 bases; J trimming: 9 bases; junction bases outside the gene matches: 9. This CDR3 spans 15 amino acids.

The chain joins TRBV10-3 to TRBJ2-1; no firm D call. The CDR3 extends over 12 amino acids. Germline CDR1 is ENHRY and CDR2 is SYGVKD. CDR3 bases: TGTGCTTCCTGGCTGGGGTACGATGAGCAGTTCTTC. It specifies CASWLGYDEQFF.

This clonotype has at least ten counts. The chain carries TRBV20-1 and TRBJ2-1, with 8 bases fitting TRBD2. The CDR3 length is 11 residues. Unmatched junction bases numbered 2, after V lost 6 bases and J lost 7 bases. The germline V gene encodes CDR1 DFQATT and CDR2 SNEGSKA (reference sequence). The CDR3 DNA reads TGCAGTGCAGCGGGAGTTAATGAGCAGTTCTTC. Amino acids: CSAAGVNEQFF.

The sample holds many counts of this clonotype. The chain is built from TRBV6-4 and TRBJ2-3; no firm D call. V lost 0 bases and J 5 bases, leaving 3 bases between the germline ends. CDR3 length equals 12 residues. CDR1 is MRHNA, CDR2 SNTAGT, per germline. The CDR3 here is CASSDSGDTQYF. CDR3 nucleotide sequence: TGTGCCAGCAGTGACTCAGGAGATACGCAGTATTTT.

With respect to this clonotype: A read error is possible here, since a much larger clone lies one base away. CDR3 nucleotide sequence: TGTGCCAGCAGCCAAGGTTCAGGTCTCAATCAGCCCCAGCATTTT. Its translation: CASSQGSGLNQPQHF. The chain uses TRBV3-1 and TRBJ1-5; D ambiguous. The CDR3 has 15 residues. Germline CDR1 reads LGHDT; CDR2 reads YNNKEL (reference sequence). With 1 base removed from V and 3 bases from J, the gap between germline ends came to 10 bases.